The 25 T cell receptor beta chains below come from one sample, sequenced in a study of blood T cell repertoires in COVID-19. Clones were read by immunoSEQ multiplex PCR, and TCRdb kept only the in-frame ones, dropping some. The sample carries roughly 320,000 clones, about 88% recorded once. The sequencing input was peripheral blood. The receptors derive from an older man with acute or convalescent COVID-19.

The rearrangement uses TRBV6-5 and TRBJ2-1, with 7 bases lining up with TRBD2. Trimming cost V 6 bases and J 7 bases; bases outside gene matches: 9. Germline lookup yields CDR1 MNHEY and CDR2 SVGAGI. The CDR3 has 14 residues. The CDR3 DNA reads TGTGCCAGCAGAACCGGGACTACCGATAATGAGCAGTTCTTC. It translates to CASRTGTTDNEQFF.

V is TRBV3-1 (or the pseudogene TRBV3-2) and J is TRBJ2-6; 9 bases match TRBD1. Germline CDR1 reads LGHDT; CDR2 reads YNNKEL (reference sequence). CDR3 length equals 16 residues. Trimming at V came to 5 bases and at J to 4 bases, leaving 6 bases not matched to a gene. The CDR3 region has the DNA TGTGCCAGCAGCAGGGACAGGGTGGCCGGGGCCAACGTCCTGACTTTC. As protein: CASSRDRVAGANVLTF.

The J gene is TRBJ2-7, the V gene TRBV28; maybe TRBD2 (7 bases). Germline CDR1 and CDR2: MDHEN and SYDVKM. CDR3 size: 15 residues. V lost 4 bases and J lost 1, with 14 bases in between. CDR3 DNA sequence: TGTGCCAGCAGTTGGGCGGGGGCCCTATCCTACGAGCAGTACTTC. It specifies CASSWAGALSYEQYF.

The V gene is TRBV7-2, the J gene TRBJ2-7; D is perhaps TRBD2 (5 bases). Germline V gives CDR1 SGHTA, CDR2 FQGNSA. There are 12 residues in the CDR3. The ends were cut back, 5 bases at V and 4 bases at J, with 9 bases in the middle. The CDR3 DNA reads as TGTGCCAGCAGCGCTACTAGTTACGAGCAGTACTTC. This gives the protein CASSATSYEQYF. The variable domain in full, completed from reference TRBV7-2 and TRBJ2-7, reads GAGVSQSPSNKVTEKGKDVELRCDPISGHTALYWYRQSLGQGLEFLIYFQGNSAPDKSGLPSDRFSAERTGGSVSTLTIQRTQQEDSAVYLCASSATSYEQYFGPGTRLTVT.

The chain is built from TRBV28 and TRBJ2-5; TRBD2 matches at 13 bases. The J call is in doubt because the DNA end fits TRBJ2-7 better. The CDR3 is 15 residues long. Germline lookup yields CDR1 MDHEN and CDR2 SYDVKM. CDR3 residues: CASSQGLAGNHEQYF. For the CDR3, the DNA is TGTGCCAGCAGCCAGGGACTAGCGGGAAATCACGAGCAGTACTTC.

This clone was seen a few times. The rearrangement joins TRBV20-1 to TRBJ1-2; D not certain. This CDR3 has 11 amino acids. Trimming pared 5 bases from V and 4 bases from J, leaving 8 bases between. Germline CDR1 and CDR2: DFQATT and SNEGSKA (reference sequence). This CDR3 is CSAEPFYGYTF. CDR3 nucleotides: TGCAGTGCTGAGCCCTTCTATGGCTACACCTTC.

J is TRBJ1-1 and V is TRBV30; D is unresolved. Germline V gives CDR1 GTSNPN, CDR2 SVGIG (reference sequence). There are 11 residues in the CDR3. Trimming took 3 bases from V and 4 from J, leaving 6 bases between them. The CDR3 DNA reads TGTGCCTGGAGCGGTCGCACTGAAGCTTTCTTT. Its translation is CAWSGRTEAFF.

V is TRBV5-4 and J is TRBJ2-3; perhaps TRBD1 as D (5 bases). Germline values: CDR1 SGHNT, CDR2 YYREEE (reference sequence). V was trimmed by 4 bases and J by 6 bases, leaving 9 bases between them. The CDR3 has 12 residues. The CDR3 DNA reads as TGTGCCAGCAGCCCAGCAGGGGATACGCAGTATTTT. Translated, it gives CASSPAGDTQYF.

V usage is TRBV19 and J usage is TRBJ1-1; tentatively, D is TRBD1 (5 bases). Looked up from germline, CDR1 is LNHDA and CDR2 is SQIVND (reference sequence). The CDR3 has 18 amino acids. V gave up 2 bases and J gave up 0 bases, with 19 bases separating them. The CDR3 reads CASSIMVGTGTLNTEAFF. Here the CDR3 DNA reads TGTGCCAGTAGTATAATGGTGGGAACCGGGACTTTGAACACTGAAGCTTTCTTT.

The chain has TRBV28 and TRBJ2-1, with 7 bases lining up with TRBD2. The V segment lost 1 base and the J segment 3 bases; nucleotides outside the gene matches: 0. Germline V gene sequence: CDR1 MDHEN, CDR2 SYDVKM. The CDR3 is made up of 14 amino acids. The CDR3 sequence is CASSLSSGYNEQFF. The CDR3 DNA sequence: TGTGCCAGCAGTTTATCTAGCGGCTACAATGAGCAGTTCTTC.

The chain uses TRBV4-3 and TRBJ1-1; D uncertain. The V gene's germline CDR1 is LGHNA and CDR2 YSLEER. Between the trimmed V and J ends, which lost 3 bases and 1 base, there was a span of 12 bases. The CDR3 runs 15 residues. CDR3 bases: TGCGCCAGCAGCCATCTCATACGGGGGAACACTGAAGCTTTCTTT. Translating gives CASSHLIRGNTEAFF.

This chain uses TRBV7-9 with TRBJ1-4; weak D call: TRBD1 (5 bases). The CDR3 contains 14 residues. Deletions cut 3 bases from V and 5 bases from J, with 10 bases between. Germline CDR1 and CDR2: SEHNR and FQNEAQ (reference sequence). The CDR3 DNA sequence: TGTGCCAGCAGCTTCTCACAGGTCAATGAAAAACTGTTTTTT. It specifies CASSFSQVNEKLFF.

This clone was detected a few times. The chain is built from TRBV6-2 or TRBV6-3 and TRBJ2-3; perhaps TRBD2 as D (5 bases). CDR3 length: 14 amino acids. Germline CDR1 reads MNHEY; CDR2 reads SVGEGT. The V end lost 0 bases, the J end lost 4 bases, and 8 bases lay between the germline ends. The CDR3 spells CASSYSRVADTQYF. CDR3 sequence (DNA): TGTGCCAGCAGTTACTCGAGGGTGGCAGATACGCAGTATTTT.

This clone was seen only a few times. The chain carries TRBV6-2 or TRBV6-3 and TRBJ2-5, with 11 bases aligning to TRBD2. The CDR3 has 16 residues. V gave up 6 bases and J gave up 3 bases; unmatched junction bases: 9. CDR1 and CDR2 from the germline V gene are MNHEY and SVGEGT. CDR3 protein: CASSPASTSGEETQYF. Written as DNA, the CDR3 is TGTGCCAGCAGCCCCGCCTCGACTAGCGGGGAAGAGACCCAGTACTTC.

This chain uses TRBV7-2 with TRBJ2-6, with 7 bases identical to TRBD1. The CDR3 runs 18 residues. The germline gives CDR1 SGHTA, CDR2 FQGNSA. With 1 base clipped from V and 1 base from J, the junction kept 7 bases outside the gene matches. DNA of the CDR3: TGTGCCAGCAGCTTAGGAGGGGGCCCTCGGTCTGGGGCCAACGTCCTGACTTTC. The encoded protein is CASSLGGGPRSGANVLTF.

The chain recombines TRBV5-8 with TRBJ2-3; D possibly corresponds to TRBD1 (7 bases). CDR1 and CDR2 from the germline V gene are SGHTS and YDEGEE. The V end was cut by 5 bases, the J end by 4 bases, with 17 bases between. The CDR3 consists of 15 residues. The CDR3 loop reads CASRTPGGGSDTQYF. As DNA, the CDR3 is TGTGCCAGCAGGACCCCAGGGGGAGGATCAGATACGCAGTATTTT.

The chain recombines TRBV19 with TRBJ1-5; D is possibly TRBD1 (5 bases). CDR3 length equals 16 residues. Germline CDR1 reads LNHDA; CDR2 reads SQIVND (reference sequence). V lost 3 bases, J lost 2 bases, and 14 bases lay in between. In DNA, the CDR3 is TGTGCCAGTAGTATGGGGGGACCCGGGGGCAATCAGCCCCAGCATTTT. Protein sequence: CASSMGGPGGNQPQHF.

The rearrangement links TRBV19 to TRBJ1-6; D perhaps matches TRBD1 (6 bases). The CDR3 loop spans 13 amino acids. In germline, CDR1 is LNHDA, CDR2 SQIVND (reference sequence). V gave up 5 bases and J gave up 7 bases, with 9 bases separating them. In DNA form, the CDR3 reads TGTGCCAGTAGTTCAGGACAGAATTCACCCCTCCACTTT. Protein sequence: CASSSGQNSPLHF.

The CDR3 region has the DNA TGTGCCAGTAGTATAGCAGGGTACGCTGAAGCTTTCTTT. This encodes CASSIAGYAEAFF. The genes are TRBV19 and TRBJ1-1, with TRBD1 as a possible D gene (5 bases). Per germline, CDR1 LNHDA and CDR2 SQIVND (reference sequence). The CDR3 length is 13 residues. Trimming left V 1 base short and J 6 bases short, with 9 bases between.

The chain carries TRBV13 and TRBJ1-2; TRBD1 matches 8 bases. The CDR3 extends over 14 amino acids. Germline V gene sequence: CDR1 PRHDT, CDR2 FYEKMQ (reference sequence). Unmatched junction bases numbered 3, after V lost 0 bases and J lost 6 bases. The CDR3 DNA sequence: TGTGCCAGCAGCTTAGGGCAGGGGGCGAATGGCTACACCTTC. Protein product: CASSLGQGANGYTF.

This rearrangement joins TRBV10-3 to TRBJ2-7, with 15 bases aligning to TRBD2. The CDR3 loop spans 16 amino acids. The J segment lost 6 bases and the V segment lost 3 bases, leaving 6 bases of the junction unmatched. Germline CDR1 ENHRY, CDR2 SYGVKD. The CDR3 here is CAISDRTSGGASEQYF. The CDR3 region has the DNA TGTGCCATCAGTGATAGGACTAGCGGGGGGGCATCCGAGCAGTACTTC.

This clone has only one observation. J is TRBJ2-5 and V is TRBV19; no reliable D call. The CDR3 sequence is 15 residues long. CDR1 is LNHDA and CDR2 is SQIVND in the germline V gene (reference sequence). The V and J ends lost 0 bases and 4 bases respectively, with 12 bases between them. The CDR3 spells CASSIELVSRETQYF. In DNA, the CDR3 is TGTGCCAGTAGTATAGAGTTGGTAAGCCGAGAGACCCAGTACTTC.

This clone came up a few times. V is TRBV12-3 or TRBV12-4 and J is TRBJ1-2; maybe TRBD1 (5 bases). CDR3 length equals 13 residues. V was pared by 7 bases and J by 5 bases, with 14 bases between. In DNA, the CDR3 is TGTGCCAGCATACGAACTGGGGGGTATGGCTACACCTTC. It yields the protein CASIRTGGYGYTF.

The rearrangement links TRBV28 to TRBJ2-3; TRBD2 is a possible D gene (6 bases). From germline, CDR1 is MDHEN and CDR2 SYDVKM. There are 17 residues in the CDR3. V lost 3 bases and J 4 bases, leaving 20 bases between the germline ends. The CDR3 DNA sequence: TGTGCCAGCAGTTTCAGCAGACTAGTGCTTCTTTCAGATACGCAGTATTTT. Translation: CASSFSRLVLLSDTQYF.

This chain links TRBV7-9 with TRBJ2-3, with a weak D call TRBD2 (5 bases). The CDR3 runs 16 residues. The germline CDR1 and CDR2 sequences are SEHNR and FQNEAQ (reference sequence). The V end was cut by 8 bases, the J end by 1 base, with 19 bases between. This CDR3 is CASSISPVGGTDTQYF. CDR3 DNA: TGTGCCAGCTCGATTAGTCCGGTCGGGGGCACAGATACGCAGTATTTT. Full variable domain (outside the CDR3, taken from reference TRBV7-9 and TRBJ2-3): DTGVSQNPRHKITKRGQNVTFRCDPISEHNRLYWYRQTLGQGPEFLTYFQNEAQLEKSRLLSDRFSAERPKGSFSTLEIQRTEQGDSAMYLCASSISPVGGTDTQYFGPGTRLTVL.